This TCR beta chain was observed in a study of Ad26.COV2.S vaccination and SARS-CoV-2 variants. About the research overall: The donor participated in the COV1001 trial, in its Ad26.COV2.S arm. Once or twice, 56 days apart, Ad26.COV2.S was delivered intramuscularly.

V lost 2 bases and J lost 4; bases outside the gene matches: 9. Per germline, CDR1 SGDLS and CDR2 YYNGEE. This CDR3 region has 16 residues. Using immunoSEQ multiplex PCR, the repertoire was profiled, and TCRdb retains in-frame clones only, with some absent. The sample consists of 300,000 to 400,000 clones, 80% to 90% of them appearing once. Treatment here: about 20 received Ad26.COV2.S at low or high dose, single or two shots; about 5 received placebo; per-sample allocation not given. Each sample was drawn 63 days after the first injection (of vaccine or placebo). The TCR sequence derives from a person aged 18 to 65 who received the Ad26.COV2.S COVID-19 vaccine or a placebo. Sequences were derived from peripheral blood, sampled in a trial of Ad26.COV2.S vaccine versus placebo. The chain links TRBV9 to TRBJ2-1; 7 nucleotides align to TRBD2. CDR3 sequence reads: CASSVTSGTTYNEQFF. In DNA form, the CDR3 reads TGTGCCAGCAGCGTCACTTCCGGGACTACGTACAATGAGCAGTTCTTC.